The 9 T cell receptor beta chains given below trace back to one sample, sequenced in a study of T cells after somatic rescue of genetic block. Assay: immunoSEQ multiplex PCR; the TCRdb copy retains only in-frame clones and omits some. The sample yields about 14,000 clones, approximately 71% seen once. Sequenced sample: peripheral blood mononuclear cells (PBMCs). These receptors all come from a man younger than 30.

This clone has a handful of counts. The chain joins TRBV7-9 to TRBJ2-3; 8 bases are a match to TRBD2. With 1 base clipped from V and 1 base from J, the junction kept 4 bases outside the gene matches. Germline CDR1 SEHNR, CDR2 FQNEAQ (reference sequence). The CDR3 is 16 amino acids. The CDR3 coding sequence is TGTGCCAGCAGCTTAGGGGCGGGGGGCGGCACAGATACGCAGTATTTT. The encoded protein is CASSLGAGGGTDTQYF.

This chain uses TRBV5-6 with TRBJ1-2, with 8 nucleotides matching TRBD1. This CDR3 spans 15 amino acids. Germline V gene data show CDR1 as SGHDT and CDR2 as YYEEEE. With V trimmed by 0 bases and J by 4 bases, 5 bases remained unmatched. The CDR3 reads CASSLALTGVYGYTF. The CDR3 nucleotides read TGTGCCAGCAGCTTGGCATTGACAGGGGTCTATGGCTACACCTTC.

This chain links TRBV19 with TRBJ1-4; TRBD1 might be the D (5 bases). The CDR3 consists of 16 residues. Trimming took off 3 bases at V and 2 bases at J, with 13 bases between the two ends. In germline, CDR1 is LNHDA, CDR2 SQIVND (reference sequence). The CDR3 region is CASSIVAGSTNEKLFF. Here the CDR3 DNA reads TGTGCCAGTAGTATTGTGGCAGGGTCCACTAATGAAAAACTGTTTTTT.

The chain has TRBV28 and TRBJ2-3; weak D call: TRBD2 (5 bases). Germline V gene lookup returns CDR1 MDHEN and CDR2 SYDVKM. Trimming shortened V by 3 bases and J by 4 bases, and 14 bases separated the two germline ends. This CDR3 has 15 amino acids. The CDR3: CASSFLGAGADTQYF. For the CDR3, the DNA is TGTGCCAGCAGTTTCTTGGGCGCCGGGGCAGATACGCAGTATTTT.

The table lists this clone with a few counts. CDR3 region: CAWSVLEDYEKLFF. The CDR3 DNA follows: TGTGCCTGGAGTGTACTGGAGGATTATGAAAAACTGTTTTTT. The chain joins TRBV30 to TRBJ1-4; D gene unclear. The CDR3 covers 14 residues. CDR1 is GTSNPN, CDR2 SVGIG, per germline (reference sequence). Trimming left V 0 bases short and J 6 bases short, with 11 bases between.

This clone was seen a single time. The CDR3 region is CASSLQTGVKTGELFF. The CDR3 region has the DNA TGTGCCAGCAGCCTACAAACAGGGGTGAAGACCGGGGAGCTGTTTTTT. V usage is TRBV7-9 and J usage is TRBJ2-2, with 7 bases aligning to TRBD1. V shed 5 bases and J 5 bases; nucleotides not matched to a gene: 11. The germline V gene encodes CDR1 SEHNR and CDR2 FQNEAQ (reference sequence). The CDR3 loop spans 16 amino acids.

This clone was observed once. This chain connects TRBV7-2 to TRBJ2-7, with D possibly being TRBD1 (7 bases). Germline CDR1 is SGHTA and CDR2 is FQGNSA. Trimming took 2 bases from V and 3 from J, leaving 17 bases between them. This CDR3 region has 16 residues. For the CDR3, the DNA is TGTGCCAGCAGCTTAATGGCAGGGGGGTCTTACTACGAGCAGTACTTC. It encodes CASSLMAGGSYYEQYF.

The V call is TRBV27, the J call TRBJ1-1, with D possibly matching TRBD1 (6 bases). The V end lost 3 bases, the J end lost 4 bases, and 9 bases lay between the germline ends. Germline V gives CDR1 MNHEY, CDR2 SMNVEV (reference sequence). The CDR3 covers 13 residues. The CDR3 nucleotides read TGTGCCAGCAGTTTTCTACAGGGCACTGAAGCTTTCTTT. Protein sequence: CASSFLQGTEAFF.

The chain carries TRBV27 and TRBJ2-3; the D call may be TRBD1 or TRBD2 (6 bases each). Germline V gives CDR1 MNHEY, CDR2 SMNVEV (reference sequence). The CDR3 covers 18 residues. V gave up 3 bases and J gave up 2 bases, with 21 bases separating them. The CDR3, as DNA: TGTGCCAGCAGTTTCGTTAGGGGGACTTCAAAACCCACAGATACGCAGTATTTT. It translates to CASSFVRGTSKPTDTQYF.